These 14 T cell receptor beta chains were all obtained from the same sample, sequenced in a study of OX40 agonist ivuxolimab in advanced cancers. Generated by immunoSEQ multiplex PCR, the TCRdb table keeps only in-frame clones and is missing some. The data contain roughly 50,000 clones, more than 85% of them singletons. The starting material was CD4+ or CD8+ T cells sorted from blood, obtained in a trial of the OX40 agonist ivuxolimab. These receptors originate from an adult with an advanced solid tumor such as melanoma, head and neck, liver or kidney cancer.

This clone was seen a single time. The chain has TRBV5-1 and TRBJ2-7, with a tentative D call TRBD1 (5 bases). This CDR3 spans 16 amino acids. CDR1 and CDR2 from the germline V gene are SGHRS and YFSETQ. V gave up 0 bases and J gave up 1 base, with 14 bases separating them. The chain's CDR3 is CASSLAITGISYEQYF. The DNA for the CDR3 is TGCGCCAGCAGCTTGGCCATTACAGGTATTTCCTACGAGCAGTACTTC.

The V call is TRBV6-5, the J call TRBJ1-2; 9 bases line up with TRBD1. V shed 6 bases, J shed 11 bases, and the junction held 10 bases outside the gene matches. This CDR3 is 13 amino acids long. Per germline, CDR1 MNHEY and CDR2 SVGAGI. CDR3 bases: TGTGCCAGCAGCCCCGGGACAGGGCACGGGTACACCTTC. It is translated as CASSPGTGHGYTF.

The chain employs TRBV9 and TRBJ2-7; D might be TRBD2 (6 bases). Germline lookup yields CDR1 SGDLS and CDR2 YYNGEE. V was trimmed by 3 bases and J by 2 bases, leaving 18 bases between them. The CDR3 is made up of 16 amino acids. Here the CDR3 DNA reads TGTGCCAGCAGCGCCATCGACGGGACTGACACCTACGAGCAGTACTTC. This encodes CASSAIDGTDTYEQYF. The full variable domain, with the rest looked up from reference TRBV9 and TRBJ2-7, is DSGVTQTPKHLITATGQRVTLRCSPRSGDLSVYWYQQSLDQGLQFLIQYYNGEERAKGNILERFSAQQFPDLHSELNLSSLELGDSALYFCASSAIDGTDTYEQYFGPGTRLTVT.

The rearrangement links TRBV5-6 to TRBJ2-7; TRBD1 might be the D (5 bases). CDR3 length: 14 amino acids. Trimming stripped 0 bases from V and 0 bases from J, with 7 bases between. CDR1 is SGHDT and CDR2 is YYEEEE in the germline V gene. CDR3: CASSLEDISYEQYF. DNA of the CDR3: TGTGCCAGCAGCTTGGAGGACATCTCCTACGAGCAGTACTTC.

This sequence joins TRBV7-9 and TRBJ1-4; 12 nucleotides match TRBD1. The germline gives CDR1 SEHNR, CDR2 FQNEAQ (reference sequence). Germline trimming cut 5 bases from V and 5 bases from J; bases unmatched to any gene: 9. CDR3 length: 17 amino acids. CDR3 region: CASSPPGQGAGNEKLFF. Here the CDR3 DNA reads TGTGCCAGCAGCCCACCGGGACAGGGGGCAGGAAATGAAAAACTGTTTTTT.

This clone was seen once. The gene calls are TRBV7-9 and TRBJ2-1; D is perhaps TRBD2 (5 bases). There are 17 residues in the CDR3. The V and J ends lost 2 bases and 0 bases respectively, with 14 bases between them. Germline lookup yields CDR1 SEHNR and CDR2 FQNEAQ (reference sequence). In DNA, the CDR3 is TGTGCCAGCAGCTTACCCCAAGTGGGGAGCTCCTACAATGAGCAGTTCTTC. Encoded protein: CASSLPQVGSSYNEQFF. Together with reference TRBV7-9 and TRBJ2-1, the CDR3 gives the full variable domain: DTGVSQNPRHKITKRGQNVTFRCDPISEHNRLYWYRQTLGQGPEFLTYFQNEAQLEKSRLLSDRFSAERPKGSFSTLEIQRTEQGDSAMYLCASSLPQVGSSYNEQFFGPGTRLTVL.

This rearrangement joins TRBV6-6 to TRBJ2-4; D is unresolved. The V gene lost 6 bases and the J gene lost 8 bases, with 11 bases spanning the gap. CDR1 MNHNY and CDR2 SVGAGI come from the germline V gene (reference sequence). The CDR3 has 12 amino acids. DNA of the CDR3: TGTGCCAGCAGCCTAGGCGCGGACATTCAGTACTTC. Translation gives CASSLGADIQYF.

This chain links TRBV20-1 with TRBJ2-3; D uncertain. Trimming took 1 base from V and 10 from J, leaving 6 bases between them. In germline, CDR1 is DFQATT, CDR2 SNEGSKA (reference sequence). The CDR3 consists of 10 residues. CDR3: CSARANPQYF. CDR3 nucleotide sequence: TGCAGTGCTAGAGCTAATCCGCAGTATTTT.

This clone was detected only once. V and J are TRBV30 and TRBJ1-5; 8 bases are shared with TRBD1. Per the germline V gene, CDR1 is GTSNPN and CDR2 is SVGIG (reference sequence). This CDR3 contains 14 residues. V gave up 2 bases and J gave up 9 bases; unmatched junction bases: 9. In DNA form, the CDR3 reads TGTGCCTGGAGTTACGGACAGGGCGGGTTGCCCCAGCATTTT. Residues: CAWSYGQGGLPQHF.

The V and J genes are TRBV30 and TRBJ1-1, with 8 bases aligning to TRBD1. J was trimmed by 3 bases and V by 3 bases; bases with no gene match: 6. The germline V gene encodes CDR1 GTSNPN and CDR2 SVGIG (reference sequence). CDR3 length: 14 residues. CDR3 residues: CAWSMTGADTEAFF. The CDR3 coding sequence is TGTGCCTGGAGCATGACAGGGGCGGACACTGAAGCTTTCTTT.

As to this clone: Other DNA sequences in this specimen translate into the identical CDR3. The chain couples TRBV27 to TRBJ2-3; no clear D. V lost 0 bases, J lost 3 bases, and 4 bases lay in between. Germline V CDR1 and CDR2: MNHEY, SMNVEV (reference sequence). CDR3 length: 13 residues. This chain's CDR3 is CASSLSRTDTQYF. Written as DNA, the CDR3 is TGTGCCAGCAGTTTATCGAGGACAGATACGCAGTATTTT.

The CDR3 loop is CATKVYRGQGYEQYF. The CDR3 DNA reads as TGTGCCACAAAGGTTTACAGGGGGCAAGGCTACGAGCAGTACTTC. The chain couples TRBV19 to TRBJ2-7; 9 bases align to TRBD1. The CDR3 is 15 residues long. Germline CDR1 reads LNHDA; CDR2 reads SQIVND (reference sequence). Losses at the gene ends were 10 bases for V and 3 bases for J; bases not matched to a gene: 13.

The chain links TRBV2 to TRBJ2-2; unclear D gene. The CDR3 runs 13 residues. V was clipped by 7 bases and J by 5 bases, with 11 bases between them. Germline values: CDR1 SNHLY, CDR2 FYNNEI. CDR3 residues: CASTPARTGELFF. The CDR3 nucleotides are TGTGCCAGCACTCCAGCAAGGACCGGGGAGCTGTTTTTT.

This chain connects TRBV15 to TRBJ1-2; D is ambiguous. Trimming removed 0 bases from V and 4 bases from J, with 12 bases in between. The CDR3 contains 15 residues. The V gene's germline CDR1 is LNHNV and CDR2 YYDKDF (reference sequence). CDR3 bases: TGTGCCACCAGCAGAGATATTGGCACAGCCTATGGCTACACCTTC. Its protein is CATSRDIGTAYGYTF. The full variable domain, in which reference TRBV15 and TRBJ1-2 provide the parts outside the CDR3, is DAMVIQNPRYQVTQFGKPVTLSCSQTLNHNVMYWYQQKSSQAPKLLFHYYDKDFNNEADTPDNFQSRRPNTSFCFLDIRSPGLGDTAMYLCATSRDIGTAYGYTFGSGTRLTVV.